These T cell receptor beta chains were read from a single sample in a study of T cells after yellow fever vaccination. One entry per CDR3 protein, called by TCRdb with MiXCR from the 5' RACE reads. The table includes under 700,000 distinct CDR3 sequences, 17% detected once. Sequenced material: PBMCs, taken about 5 days after the first yellow fever vaccination. The receptors come from a man aged 18 to 30 who received the YFV17D yellow fever vaccine. The CDR3 runs from the conserved cysteine through the conserved F or W. Fields, in order: clone size, V gene, CDR3 length, D gene, J gene, CDR3 DNA, CDR3 protein. A D gene is named only where the DNA matches it firmly. Only some rows state a clone size, as once, few, many or a class for expanded clones.

NA,TRBV30,13,NA,TRBJ1-1,TGTGCCTGGAGTCCTAGGGCGAACACTGAAGCTTTCTTT,CAWSPRANTEAFF
few,TRBV6-2/TRBV6-3,15,TRBD2,TRBJ2-1,TGTGCCAGCATACCCTTGGGACTAGCGTTCGGTGAGCAGTTCTTC,CASIPLGLAFGEQFF
NA,TRBV5-5,13,TRBD1,TRBJ1-2,TGTGCCAGCAGCACGGGACAGATTTATGGCTACACCTTC,CASSTGQIYGYTF
few,TRBV7-3,13,NA,TRBJ2-1,TGTGCCAGCAGCTCACGGGCCGGGAATGAGCAGTTCTTC,CASSSRAGNEQFF
few,TRBV3-1,13,NA,TRBJ2-3,TGTGCCAGCAGCCCCGATTTGGGGGATACGCAGTATTTT,CASSPDLGDTQYF
few,TRBV20-1,13,NA,TRBJ2-4,TGCAGTGCTAGTCCGGCAGGCAAAAACATTCAGTACTTC,CSASPAGKNIQYF
NA,TRBV4-2,15,TRBD1,TRBJ1-1,TGTGCCAGCAGCCCACACGGACAGGGGGGCCCTGAAGCTTTCTTT,CASSPHGQGGPEAFF
few,TRBV20-1,15,NA,TRBJ2-1,TGCAGTGCTAGAGATTTGCAGGGATGGGGATATGAGCAGTTCTTC,CSARDLQGWGYEQFF
many,TRBV7-9,14,NA,TRBJ2-5,TGTGCCAGCAGCTGGTCCTCAGGGGCGGAGACCCAGTACTTC,CASSWSSGAETQYF
few,TRBV11-2,15,NA,TRBJ2-1,TGTGCCAGCACGGGGCTTGGATACTCCTACAATGAGCAGTTCTTC,CASTGLGYSYNEQFF
NA,TRBV5-5,12,NA,TRBJ1-5,TGTGCCAGCAGCTTCCTCTCTGGGCCCCAGCATTTT,CASSFLSGPQHF
many,TRBV6-4,15,TRBD1,TRBJ2-3,TGTGCCAGCAGTGACGGGACAGGGGGCACAGATACGCAGTATTTT,CASSDGTGGTDTQYF
NA,TRBV3-1,16,NA,TRBJ1-2,TGTGCCAGCAGCCAAGCAGTATTAATGGGAGGGAATGGCTACACCTTC,CASSQAVLMGGNGYTF
few,TRBV10-3,14,TRBD1,TRBJ2-3,TGTGCCATCAGATACAGGGGTATCACAGATACGCAGTATTTT,CAIRYRGITDTQYF
NA,TRBV12-3/TRBV12-4,15,TRBD2,TRBJ2-3,TGTGCCAGCAGCCTAAGCGGGGGAGACACAGATACGCAGTATTTT,CASSLSGGDTDTQYF
few,TRBV5-4,16,TRBD2,TRBJ2-1,TGTGCCAGCAGCTTGACAGGACTAGGAACCTACAATGAGCAGTTCTTC,CASSLTGLGTYNEQFF
NA,TRBV20-1,15,NA,TRBJ2-5,TGCAGTGCTCAAACCACTCCGGGTCTCCTCGAGACCCAGTACTTC,CSAQTTPGLLETQYF
few,TRBV20-1,14,NA,TRBJ2-1,TGCAGTGCTAGAGATTCTTCGGCGGGCAATGAGCAGTTCTTC,CSARDSSAGNEQFF
NA,TRBV14,14,NA,TRBJ1-2,TGTGCCAGCAGCCATAGGGGAGACCGAGGGGGCTACACCTTC,CASSHRGDRGGYTF
few,TRBV5-4,16,NA,TRBJ1-1,TGTGCCAGCAGCTTTCCAGGAAGGGGAGCGAACACTGAAGCTTTCTTT,CASSFPGRGANTEAFF
many,TRBV18,13,TRBD1,TRBJ1-1,TGTGCCAGCTCGGGACAGTCGAACACTGAAGCTTTCTTT,CASSGQSNTEAFF
many,TRBV7-2,15,TRBD2,TRBJ2-1,TGTGCCAGCAGCCTTAGGTTAGCGGGGAGTAATGAGCAGTTCTTC,CASSLRLAGSNEQFF
few,TRBV5-1,14,NA,TRBJ2-5,TGCGCCAGCAGCTTGGTGCCTCTGCGAGAGACCCAGTACTTC,CASSLVPLRETQYF
many,TRBV5-6,15,NA,TRBJ2-7,TGTGCCAGCAGCTTGGTGCGTGCGGGGAACTACGAGCAGTACTTC,CASSLVRAGNYEQYF
NA,TRBV11-2,16,TRBD2,TRBJ2-5,TGTGCCAGCAGCTTAGGGCGGGGGGGCGTTTTAGAGACCCAGTACTTC,CASSLGRGGVLETQYF
few,TRBV12-3/TRBV12-4,14,TRBD1,TRBJ2-7,TGTGCCAGCAGCCCGGGACAGGGATGGTCCGAGCAGTACTTC,CASSPGQGWSEQYF
NA,TRBV7-9,17,NA,TRBJ2-1,TGTGCCAGCAGCTCGCTGGGCAGCAGGGGTGGGTACAATGAGCAGTTCTTC,CASSSLGSRGGYNEQFF
NA,TRBV27,15,NA,TRBJ2-1,TGTGCCAGCAGTTTTGACAGGTATATGTCGGATGAGCAGTTCTTC,CASSFDRYMSDEQFF
few,TRBV7-2,15,NA,TRBJ2-1,TGTGCCAGCAGCTTTGGCGGGGTCGGTTACAATGAGCAGTTCTTC,CASSFGGVGYNEQFF
many,TRBV27,14,NA,TRBJ1-1,TGTGCCAGCCTGCGATGGGGAGCCGGCACTGAAGCTTTCTTT,CASLRWGAGTEAFF
NA,TRBV6-1,18,TRBD2,TRBJ2-2,TGTGCCAGCAGTCCCGGGGGGGCTGTAAACGCGAACACCGGGGAGCTGTTTTTT,CASSPGGAVNANTGELFF
NA,TRBV15,17,NA,TRBJ2-1,TGTGCCACCAGCAGGACTCCCGGGCCCCAGGCAGGGAATGAGCAGTTCTTC,CATSRTPGPQAGNEQFF
few,TRBV5-4,16,TRBD2,TRBJ2-5,TGTGCCAGCAGCGCGACGGCGAGCGGGGGGGCGGAGACCCAGTACTTC,CASSATASGGAETQYF
NA,TRBV4-3,15,NA,TRBJ1-4,TGCGCCAGCAGCCAAGAAAAAGGGCTGGGGGAAAAACTGTTTTTT,CASSQEKGLGEKLFF
few,TRBV7-9,16,NA,TRBJ1-3,TGTGCCAGCAGATCGGCGATGGGGGACTCTGGAAACACCATATATTTT,CASRSAMGDSGNTIYF
many,TRBV7-9,16,TRBD1,TRBJ1-1,TGTGCCAGCAGCCTTATAACAGGGGGCTCCCGGACTGAAGCTTTCTTT,CASSLITGGSRTEAFF
many,TRBV7-9,14,TRBD1,TRBJ1-1,TGTGCCAGCAGCCTAACAGGGGGCGAGGGTGAAGCTTTCTTT,CASSLTGGEGEAFF
NA,TRBV11-2,18,TRBD1,TRBJ1-1,TGTGCCAGCAGCTTAGGATTGGGGACAGGGGGCTCTCTAACTGAAGCTTTCTTT,CASSLGLGTGGSLTEAFF
few,TRBV11-2,16,NA,TRBJ2-5,TGTGCCAGCAGCTTAGATTACCTTGCCTCGAAAGAGACCCAGTACTTC,CASSLDYLASKETQYF
NA,TRBV7-2,15,NA,TRBJ2-7,TGTGCCAGCAGCTTAGAGGCGGGGCTAGTCCACGAGCAGTACTTC,CASSLEAGLVHEQYF
few,TRBV12-3/TRBV12-4,12,NA,TRBJ1-2,TGTGCCAGCAGAATGGGACCTGCTGGCTACACCTTC,CASRMGPAGYTF
few,TRBV2,14,NA,TRBJ1-4,TGTGCCAGCAAACGGCCCGGGGATAATGAAAAACTGTTTTTT,CASKRPGDNEKLFF
NA,TRBV7-2,16,TRBD2,TRBJ2-1,TGTGCCAGCAGCGGGGGGGGGTCCAGCAATCGCAATGAGCAGTTCTTC,CASSGGGSSNRNEQFF
few,TRBV20-1,14,TRBD2,TRBJ2-1,TGCAGTGCTGGGCGGGGGGCCTCCTACAATGAGCAGTTCTTC,CSAGRGASYNEQFF
NA,TRBV18,15,TRBD2,TRBJ2-2,TGTGCCAGCTCACCGGGACTACTGAACACCGGGGAGCTGTTTTTT,CASSPGLLNTGELFF
few,TRBV9,14,NA,TRBJ2-7,TGTGCCAGCAGCGTAGGGGGACCAACCTACGAGCAGTACTTC,CASSVGGPTYEQYF
NA,TRBV5-6,12,NA,TRBJ2-7,TGTGCCAGCAGCGTCCGCAACTACGAGCAGTACTTC,CASSVRNYEQYF
few,TRBV29-1,14,NA,TRBJ2-7,TGCAGCACTAAGACCGGGGCAGGAGCCGCCGAGCAGTACTTC,CSTKTGAGAAEQYF
many,TRBV29-1,12,NA,TRBJ1-2,TGCAGCGCCTCCCGCGGGAACTATGGCTACACCTTC,CSASRGNYGYTF
few,TRBV4-1,16,NA,TRBJ2-3,TGCGCCAGCAGCCGCAAACTAGGAGGCTTTACAGATACGCAGTATTTT,CASSRKLGGFTDTQYF
NA,TRBV20-1,15,TRBD2,TRBJ2-7,TGCAGTGCTAGAGATCTAAAGCGGGGGAACTACGAGCAGTACTTC,CSARDLKRGNYEQYF
few,TRBV5-1,14,NA,TRBJ2-3,TGCGCCAGCAGCCCCTTTGACGAGGCAGATACGCAGTATTTT,CASSPFDEADTQYF
NA,TRBV3-1,14,NA,TRBJ2-7,TGTGCCAGCAGCCAGGCCAGGGAGCGCTCCGAGCAGTACTTC,CASSQARERSEQYF
NA,TRBV15,15,TRBD1,TRBJ1-6,TGTGCCACCAGCAGAGATCAGGGGGCAAGTTCACCCCTCCACTTT,CATSRDQGASSPLHF
NA,TRBV4-1,16,TRBD2,TRBJ2-7,TGCGCCAGCAGCCAAGAAGACGTCGGGGGGACCTACGAGCAGTACTTC,CASSQEDVGGTYEQYF